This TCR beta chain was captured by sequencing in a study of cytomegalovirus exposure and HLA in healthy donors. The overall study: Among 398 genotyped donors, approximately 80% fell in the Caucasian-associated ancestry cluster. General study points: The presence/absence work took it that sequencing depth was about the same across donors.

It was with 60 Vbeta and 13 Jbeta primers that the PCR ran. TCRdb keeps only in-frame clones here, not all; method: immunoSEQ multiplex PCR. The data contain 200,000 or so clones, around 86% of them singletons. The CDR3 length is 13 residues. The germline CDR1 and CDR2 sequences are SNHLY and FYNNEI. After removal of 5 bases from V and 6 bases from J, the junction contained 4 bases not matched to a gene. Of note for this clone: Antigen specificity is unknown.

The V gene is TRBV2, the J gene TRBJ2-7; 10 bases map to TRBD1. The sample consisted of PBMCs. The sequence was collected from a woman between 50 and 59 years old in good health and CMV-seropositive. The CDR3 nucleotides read TGTGCCAGCAGTCAGACAGGGGGCGGCGAGCAGTACTTC. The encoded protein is CASSQTGGGEQYF.